These 7 T cell receptor beta chains share one sample of origin, sequenced in a study of tumor and adjacent non-tumor tissue in lung cancer. The library came from three nested PCR rounds adapted from ARM-PCR protocols. In TCRdb, the multiplex PCR reads were re-called with MiXCR into one record per CDR3 protein. The sample contains 90,000 to 100,000 distinct CDR3 sequences, 80% of which appear only once. No cell sorting was done before RNA was extracted from the tissue. Distant lung tissue was collected more than 3 cm away from the tumor edge. The sequenced sample was distant non-tumor lung tissue. Receptors originate from a man in his 60s with small cell lung cancer.

About this clonotype: One junction end disagrees with the germline gene, perhaps due to a read error. V and J are TRBV6-2 or TRBV6-3 and TRBJ2-1; D could derive from TRBD1 or TRBD2 (5 bases each). Germline lookup yields CDR1 MNHEY and CDR2 SVGEGT. This CDR3 region has 17 residues. Here the CDR3 DNA reads TGTGTCAGCAGTTACTCCCCTCCACGGGGCCTCTACAAAGTGCAGTTCTTC. Protein product: CVSSYSPPRGLYKVQFF.

This clonotype showed up just a few times. At one end the junction does not follow the germline gene, possibly because of a read error. The chain recombines TRBV6-4 with TRBJ2-3, with 7 positions matching TRBD2. CDR3 length: 15 residues. CDR1 and CDR2 (germline): MRHNA, SNTAGT. The CDR3 sequence: CVSSEVSGSTDTQYF. The CDR3 DNA reads TGTGTCAGCAGTGAAGTTAGCGGGAGCACAGATACGCAGTATTTT.

This clonotype was recorded at least ten times. V and J are TRBV2 and TRBJ2-7; D might be TRBD1 or TRBD2, each matching 5 bases. CDR3 length: 13 residues. Deletions cut 10 bases from V and 4 bases from J, with 17 bases between. CDR1 is SNHLY, CDR2 FYNNEI, per germline. Written as DNA, the CDR3 is TGTGCCACCTCGTTGGGGGTAGGGTACGAGCAGTACGTC. It specifies CATSLGVGYEQYV.

The chain couples TRBV4-1 to TRBJ2-2; D may be TRBD1 (8 bases). The CDR3 has 17 amino acids. Per the germline V gene, CDR1 is MGHRA and CDR2 is YSYEKL. Trimming removed 3 bases from V and 9 bases from J, with 23 bases in between. The CDR3 DNA is TGCGCCAGCAGCCATCCCATCACAGGGGGGGTCGACAGGGAGCTGTTTTTT. Its protein is CASSHPITGGVDRELFF.

With regard to this clonotype: A single base separates this from a much larger clone, so it may be a read error. The chain couples TRBV6-4 to TRBJ2-1; a weak D match, TRBD2 (5 bases). The V end was cut by 5 bases, the J end by 4 bases, with 15 bases between. This CDR3 spans 15 amino acids. Germline lookup yields CDR1 MRHNA and CDR2 SNTAGT. This chain's CDR3 is CASSKTGGPYNEQFF. Here the CDR3 DNA reads TGTGCCAGCAGTAAGACTGGCGGGCCGTACAATGAGCAGTTCTTC.

Ten or more counts support this clonotype. The chain joins TRBV29-1 to TRBJ2-3, with D hard to call. Germline V CDR1 and CDR2: SQVTM, ANQGSEA. V shed 5 bases and J shed 1 base, with 13 bases lying between them. This CDR3 comprises 14 residues. The CDR3 protein is CSVQTGLGTDTQYF. The CDR3 coding sequence is TGCAGCGTTCAGACTGGTTTGGGCACAGATACGCAGTATTTT.

With respect to this clonotype: It may be a read error: a sequence one base away is much more abundant. This chain connects TRBV28 to TRBJ2-3; 8 positions agree with TRBD2. Germline lookup yields CDR1 MDHEN and CDR2 SYDVKM. This CDR3 has 12 amino acids. The V and J ends lost 5 bases and 8 bases, in that order; junction bases with no gene match: 3. Here the CDR3 reads CASSTTSGTQYF. CDR3 nucleotides: TGTGCCAGCAGTACCACTAGCGGTACGCAGTATTTT.